The rows below give T cell receptor beta chains drawn from one sample of a study of patients and donors after allogeneic stem cell transplantation. One entry per CDR3 protein results from TCRdb running MiXCR on the RT-PCR reads. The data contain approximately 150,000 distinct CDR3 sequences, nearly 25% of them singletons. Sequenced material: blood, either unsorted or a sorted T cell fraction (not recorded which). The receptors were gathered from a human donor who was either an allogeneic HSCT recipient or a stem cell or donor lymphocyte infusion donor (not recorded which). It is not recorded whose cells these are; they may come from a transplant donor. CDR3s include the opening cysteine and the closing phenylalanine or tryptophan. The D gene is left open where the match is weak. The size entry is marked missing in some rows and otherwise reads once, few, many or a size class.

V: TRBV29-1
D: NA
J: TRBJ1-1
size: NA
CDR3: CSVLPGDKNTEAFF
DNA: TGCAGCGTTCTACCGGGGGATAAAAACACTGAAGCTTTCTTT

V: TRBV6-5
D: NA
J: TRBJ1-4
size: NA
CDR3: CASSYNREKLFF
DNA: TGTGCCAGCAGTTACAACAGGGAAAAACTGTTTTTT

V: TRBV29-1
D: NA
J: TRBJ2-3
size: few
CDR3: CSVGDGQEGDTQYF
DNA: TGCAGCGTTGGCGACGGACAGGAGGGAGATACGCAGTATTTT

V: TRBV6-5
D: TRBD2
J: TRBJ2-1
size: few
CDR3: CASSYSTGGTPPNEQFF
DNA: TGTGCCAGCAGTTACTCGACGGGGGGTACCCCCCCCAATGAGCAGTTCTTC

V: TRBV24-1
D: NA
J: TRBJ2-6
size: NA
CDR3: CATSFREIVSGANVLTF
DNA: TGTGCCACCAGTTTCCGGGAAATCGTCTCTGGGGCCAACGTCCTGACTTTC

V: TRBV29-1
D: NA
J: TRBJ2-5
size: NA
CDR3: CSVDLPWTQYF
DNA: TGCAGCGTTGATCTGCCTTGGACCCAGTACTTC

V: TRBV6-6
D: TRBD1
J: TRBJ2-7
size: few
CDR3: CASSYPGTAYEQYF
DNA: TGTGCCAGCAGTTATCCCGGGACAGCCTACGAGCAGTACTTC

V: TRBV24-1
D: NA
J: TRBJ1-1
size: few
CDR3: CATSDFEGQKRGYTEAFF
DNA: TGTGCCACCAGTGATTTTGAAGGACAGAAAAGGGGTTACACTGAAGCTTTCTTT

V: TRBV18
D: NA
J: TRBJ1-5
size: NA
CDR3: CASSPLSSKQPQHF
DNA: TGTGCCAGCTCACCATTGTCTAGTAAGCAGCCCCAGCATTTT

V: TRBV7-2
D: NA
J: TRBJ1-1
size: few
CDR3: CASSFYRSNTEAFF
DNA: TGTGCCAGCAGCTTTTATCGGTCGAACACTGAAGCTTTCTTT

V: TRBV2
D: TRBD1
J: TRBJ2-3
size: few
CDR3: CASSDRQGALGDTQYF
DNA: TGTGCCAGCAGCGACAGACAGGGGGCTCTCGGAGATACGCAGTATTTT

V: TRBV12-3/TRBV12-4
D: NA
J: TRBJ2-7
size: NA
CDR3: CASSLEGLSYEQYF
DNA: TGTGCCAGCAGTTTAGAAGGCCTCTCCTACGAGCAGTACTTC

V: TRBV20-1
D: NA
J: TRBJ2-7
size: few
CDR3: CSARDRYSYEQYF
DNA: TGCAGTGCTAGAGACAGGTACTCCTACGAGCAGTACTTC

V: TRBV12-3/TRBV12-4
D: NA
J: TRBJ1-2
size: few
CDR3: CASSLRSTGAGYTF
DNA: TGTGCCAGCAGTTTAAGGTCGACGGGAGCTGGCTACACCTTC

V: TRBV15
D: NA
J: TRBJ1-2
size: few
CDR3: CATSRDQSQAYGYTF
DNA: TGTGCCACCAGCAGAGATCAGTCCCAAGCCTATGGCTACACCTTC

V: TRBV5-1
D: NA
J: TRBJ2-6
size: NA
CDR3: CASSFLLRSRRGANVLTF
DNA: TGCGCCAGCAGCTTCTTGTTGAGGTCCCGACGGGGGGCCAACGTCCTGACTTTC

V: TRBV9
D: NA
J: TRBJ2-5
size: few
CDR3: CASSVVPSLGEETQYF
DNA: TGTGCCAGCAGCGTAGTTCCTAGCTTGGGAGAAGAGACCCAGTACTTC

V: TRBV20-1
D: NA
J: TRBJ1-4
size: NA
CDR3: CSARGGEDEKLFF
DNA: TGCAGTGCTCGGGGGGGTGAAGATGAAAAACTGTTTTTT

V: TRBV29-1
D: TRBD1
J: TRBJ1-1
size: NA
CDR3: CSTGDTEAFF
DNA: TGCAGCACAGGGGACACTGAAGCTTTCTTT

V: TRBV20-1
D: TRBD2
J: TRBJ2-3
size: NA
CDR3: CSASGASGSVSDTQYF
DNA: TGCAGTGCTAGTGGCGCTAGCGGGAGTGTCTCAGATACGCAGTATTTT

V: TRBV10-3
D: TRBD2
J: TRBJ2-1
size: few
CDR3: CAISESSSGGAWEQFF
DNA: TGTGCCATCAGTGAGTCTTCAAGCGGGGGGGCTTGGGAGCAGTTCTTC

V: TRBV7-2
D: NA
J: TRBJ2-3
size: NA
CDR3: CASSLSGRGSGLTDTQYF
DNA: TGTGCCAGCAGCTTATCCGGGCGTGGGAGCGGTCTCACAGATACGCAGTATTTT

V: TRBV9
D: NA
J: TRBJ2-1
size: few
CDR3: CASSKPGAAYNEQFF
DNA: TGTGCCAGCAGCAAGCCCGGGGCTGCTTACAATGAGCAGTTCTTC

V: TRBV28
D: TRBD2
J: TRBJ2-7
size: NA
CDR3: CASSLFGAGGPPDEQYF
DNA: TGTGCCAGCAGTTTATTTGGGGCGGGAGGGCCCCCCGACGAGCAGTACTTC

V: TRBV3-1
D: NA
J: TRBJ1-3
size: once
CDR3: CASTLDRLDGNTIYF
DNA: TGTGCCAGCACCCTTGACAGGCTGGATGGAAACACCATATATTTT

V: TRBV4-3
D: NA
J: TRBJ2-2
size: NA
CDR3: CASTGTTYTGELFF
DNA: TGCGCCAGCACCGGGACGACATACACCGGGGAGCTGTTTTTT

V: TRBV6-5
D: NA
J: TRBJ1-5
size: few
CDR3: CASSYDRRYQPQHF
DNA: TGTGCCAGCAGTTACGACAGGCGGTATCAGCCCCAGCATTTT

V: TRBV21-1
D: NA
J: TRBJ1-4
size: few
CDR3: CAGKPWRGHLEKLFF
DNA: TGTGCCGGCAAACCCTGGAGGGGTCACCTTGAAAAACTGTTTTTT

V: TRBV12-3/TRBV12-4
D: NA
J: TRBJ2-3
size: NA
CDR3: CASSSLVPTDTQYF
DNA: TGTGCCAGCAGTTCCCTGGTGCCCACAGATACGCAGTATTTT

V: TRBV7-9
D: NA
J: TRBJ2-7
size: NA
CDR3: CASQATGSYEQYF
DNA: TGTGCCAGCCAGGCTACAGGTTCCTACGAGCAGTACTTC

V: TRBV2
D: TRBD2
J: TRBJ2-4
size: NA
CDR3: CASSDLTSGGLAKNIQYF
DNA: TGTGCCAGCAGTGACCTGACTAGCGGGGGGCTAGCCAAAAACATTCAGTACTTC

V: TRBV20-1
D: TRBD2
J: TRBJ2-2
size: few
CDR3: CSARRTSGRPNSNTGELFF
DNA: TGCAGTGCTAGAAGGACTAGCGGGAGGCCTAATTCGAACACCGGGGAGCTGTTTTTT

V: TRBV6-6
D: NA
J: TRBJ2-3
size: NA
CDR3: CASKLTGSTDTQYF
DNA: TGTGCCAGTAAACTTACCGGGAGCACAGATACGCAGTATTTT

V: TRBV30
D: NA
J: TRBJ2-7
size: NA
CDR3: CAWGRDADYEQYF
DNA: TGTGCCTGGGGCCGGGACGCAGACTACGAGCAGTACTTC

V: TRBV7-2
D: TRBD2
J: TRBJ2-3
size: NA
CDR3: CASSFTSGGSTDTQYF
DNA: TGTGCCAGCAGCTTTACTAGCGGGGGGAGCACAGATACGCAGTATTTT

V: TRBV12-3/TRBV12-4
D: TRBD1
J: TRBJ1-2
size: NA
CDR3: CASSSDRGDGYTF
DNA: TGTGCCAGCAGCTCCGACAGGGGGGATGGCTACACCTTC

V: TRBV4-3
D: TRBD1
J: TRBJ2-7
size: few
CDR3: CASSQEGQAFYEQYF
DNA: TGCGCCAGCAGCCAAGAGGGACAGGCCTTCTACGAGCAGTACTTC

V: TRBV20-1
D: NA
J: TRBJ1-3
size: NA
CDR3: CSARAALFSGNTIYF
DNA: TGCAGTGCTAGAGCGGCCCTCTTCTCTGGAAACACCATATATTTT

V: TRBV29-1
D: NA
J: TRBJ2-2
size: few
CDR3: CSAEVNTGELFF
DNA: TGCAGCGCCGAGGTCAACACCGGGGAGCTGTTTTTT

V: TRBV12-3/TRBV12-4
D: NA
J: TRBJ1-5
size: NA
CDR3: CASSFAGDQPQHF
DNA: TGTGCCAGCAGTTTTGCCGGGGATCAGCCCCAGCATTTT

V: TRBV20-1
D: TRBD1
J: TRBJ1-5
size: NA
CDR3: CSARDGQGLQPQHF
DNA: TGCAGTGCTAGAGACGGACAGGGCCTTCAGCCCCAGCATTTT

V: TRBV20-1
D: NA
J: TRBJ1-3
size: NA
CDR3: CSARARTRGNTIYF
DNA: TGCAGTGCTAGAGCACGGACACGCGGAAACACCATATATTTT

V: TRBV29-1
D: TRBD1
J: TRBJ2-1
size: NA
CDR3: CSVDRGLDEQFF
DNA: TGCAGCGTGGACAGGGGTTTAGATGAGCAGTTCTTC

V: TRBV27
D: NA
J: TRBJ2-7
size: NA
CDR3: CASSLTGISYEQYF
DNA: TGTGCCAGCAGTTTAACAGGGATTTCCTACGAGCAGTACTTC

V: TRBV19
D: NA
J: TRBJ2-1
size: once
CDR3: CASSIRLYNEQFF
DNA: TGTGCCAGTAGTATTCGGCTTTACAATGAGCAGTTCTTC

V: TRBV20-1
D: NA
J: TRBJ1-2
size: few
CDR3: CTPNGSYGYTF
DNA: TGCACCCCCAACGGGAGTTATGGCTACACCTTC

V: TRBV11-2
D: NA
J: TRBJ1-1
size: NA
CDR3: CASSLVPQGRAEAFF
DNA: TGTGCCAGCAGCTTAGTCCCCCAGGGGCGTGCTGAAGCTTTCTTT

V: TRBV29-1
D: NA
J: TRBJ1-1
size: NA
CDR3: CSVESGGTEAFF
DNA: TGCAGCGTTGAATCCGGCGGCACTGAAGCTTTCTTT

V: TRBV30
D: NA
J: TRBJ1-5
size: NA
CDR3: CAWGKGTINQPQHF
DNA: TGTGCCTGGGGAAAAGGGACTATCAATCAGCCCCAGCATTTT

V: TRBV9
D: NA
J: TRBJ1-1
size: NA
CDR3: CASSVEPVNTEAFF
DNA: TGTGCCAGCAGCGTAGAGCCAGTGAACACTGAAGCTTTCTTT

V: TRBV29-1
D: TRBD1
J: TRBJ2-7
size: NA
CDR3: CSVASGGQVLSYEQYF
DNA: TGCAGCGTTGCCTCTGGGGGACAGGTCCTCTCCTACGAGCAGTACTTC

V: TRBV5-1
D: NA
J: TRBJ1-3
size: NA
CDR3: CASTQDSLSGNTIYF
DNA: TGCGCCAGCACACAAGACAGCCTTTCTGGAAACACCATATATTTT